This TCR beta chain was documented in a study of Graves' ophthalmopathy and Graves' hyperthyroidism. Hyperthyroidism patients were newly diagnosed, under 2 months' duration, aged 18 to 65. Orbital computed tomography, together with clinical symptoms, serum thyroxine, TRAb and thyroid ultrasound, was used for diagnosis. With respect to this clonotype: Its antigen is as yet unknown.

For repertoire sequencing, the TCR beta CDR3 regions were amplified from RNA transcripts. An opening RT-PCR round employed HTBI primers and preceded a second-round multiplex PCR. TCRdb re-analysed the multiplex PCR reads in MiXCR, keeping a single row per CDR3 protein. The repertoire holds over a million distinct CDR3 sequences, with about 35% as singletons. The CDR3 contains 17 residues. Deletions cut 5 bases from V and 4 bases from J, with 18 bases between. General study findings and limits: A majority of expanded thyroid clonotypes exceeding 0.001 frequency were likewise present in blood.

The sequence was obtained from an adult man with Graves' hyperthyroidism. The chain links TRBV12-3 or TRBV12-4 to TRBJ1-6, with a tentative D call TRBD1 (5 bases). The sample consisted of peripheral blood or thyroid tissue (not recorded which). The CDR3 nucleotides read TGTGCCAGCAGTCCTAATCCCGGGACCCCTTATAATTCACCCCTCCACTTT. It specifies CASSPNPGTPYNSPLHF.